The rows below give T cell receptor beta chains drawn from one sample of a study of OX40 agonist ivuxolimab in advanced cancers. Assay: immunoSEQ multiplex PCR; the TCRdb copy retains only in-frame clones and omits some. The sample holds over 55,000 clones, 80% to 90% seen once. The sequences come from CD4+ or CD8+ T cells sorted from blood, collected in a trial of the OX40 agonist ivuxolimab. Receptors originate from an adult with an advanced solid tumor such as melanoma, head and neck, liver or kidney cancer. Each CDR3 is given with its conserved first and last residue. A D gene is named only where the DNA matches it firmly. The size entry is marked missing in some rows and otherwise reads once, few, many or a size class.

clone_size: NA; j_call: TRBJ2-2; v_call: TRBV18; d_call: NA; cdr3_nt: TGTGCCAGCTCACTAGACAGGACCGGGGAGCTGTTTTTT; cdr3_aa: CASSLDRTGELFF
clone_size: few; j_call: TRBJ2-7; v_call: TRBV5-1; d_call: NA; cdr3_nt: TGCGCCAGCAGCTTTTCAGGGGCCCATTCCTACGAGCAGTACTTC; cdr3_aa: CASSFSGAHSYEQYF
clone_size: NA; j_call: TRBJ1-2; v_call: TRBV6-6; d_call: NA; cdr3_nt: TGTGCCAGCAGTCCGGGGCGAGCTAACTATGGCTACACCTTC; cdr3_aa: CASSPGRANYGYTF
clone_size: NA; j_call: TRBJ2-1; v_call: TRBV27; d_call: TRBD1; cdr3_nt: TGTGCCAGCAGTGGACAGGACTACAATGAGCAGTTCTTC; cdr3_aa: CASSGQDYNEQFF
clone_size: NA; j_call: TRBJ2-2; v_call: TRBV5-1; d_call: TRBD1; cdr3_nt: TGCGCCAGCAGCCCCGGACAGGCGAACACCGGGGAGCTGTTTTTT; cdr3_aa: CASSPGQANTGELFF
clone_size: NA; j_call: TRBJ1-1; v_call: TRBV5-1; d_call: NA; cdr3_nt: TGCGCCAGCAGCTTGGCTACCCCGAACACTGAAGCTTTCTTT; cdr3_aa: CASSLATPNTEAFF
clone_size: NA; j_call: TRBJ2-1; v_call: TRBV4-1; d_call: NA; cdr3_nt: TGCGCCAGCAGCCAATTTAGCCCTTTCTCCTACAATGAGCAGTTCTTC; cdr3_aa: CASSQFSPFSYNEQFF
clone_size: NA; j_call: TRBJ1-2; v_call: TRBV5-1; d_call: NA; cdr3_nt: TGCGCCAGCAGCGCGCGTGCGGGGAATGGCTACACCTTC; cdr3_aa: CASSARAGNGYTF
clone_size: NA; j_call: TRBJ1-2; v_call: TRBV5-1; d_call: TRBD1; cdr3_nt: TGCGCCAGCAGCTTGGCAGGGGGAGAGATCAATGGCTACACCTTC; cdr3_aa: CASSLAGGEINGYTF
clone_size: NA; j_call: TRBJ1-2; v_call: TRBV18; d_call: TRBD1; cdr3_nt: TGTGCCAGCTCGATGGACAGGGGGAACTATGGCTACACCTTC; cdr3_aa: CASSMDRGNYGYTF
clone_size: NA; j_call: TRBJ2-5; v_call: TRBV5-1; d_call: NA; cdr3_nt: TGCGCCAGCAGCTTCTGGGGTAGCGCCGAACTCCAAGAGACCCAGTACTTC; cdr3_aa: CASSFWGSAELQETQYF
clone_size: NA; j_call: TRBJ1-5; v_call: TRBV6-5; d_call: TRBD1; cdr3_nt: TGTGCCAGCAGAACAGGGGGCGTCGGGGATCAGCCCCAGCATTTT; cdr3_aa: CASRTGGVGDQPQHF
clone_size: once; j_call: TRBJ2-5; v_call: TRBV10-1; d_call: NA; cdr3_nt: TGCGCCAGCAGTGACCCGGACGGGGGAGGGACCCAGTACTTC; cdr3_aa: CASSDPDGGGTQYF
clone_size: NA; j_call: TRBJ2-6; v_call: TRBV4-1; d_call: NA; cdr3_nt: TGCGCCAGCAGCCAAGATCCCCTCAGCTCTGGGGCCAACGTCCTGACTTTC; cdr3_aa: CASSQDPLSSGANVLTF
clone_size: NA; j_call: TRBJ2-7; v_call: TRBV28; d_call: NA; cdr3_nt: TGTGCCAGCAGTCTTTATGAGGGGGGGATGGAGCAGTACTTC; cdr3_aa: CASSLYEGGMEQYF
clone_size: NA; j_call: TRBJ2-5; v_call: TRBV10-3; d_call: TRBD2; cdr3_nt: TGTGCCATCAGTGTCCATAGCGGGAGAGGGGGCGAGACCCAGTACTTC; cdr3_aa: CAISVHSGRGGETQYF
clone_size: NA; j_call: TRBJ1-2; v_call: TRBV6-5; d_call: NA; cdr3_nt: TGTGCCAGCAGCACCCGGTACTATGGCTACACCTTC; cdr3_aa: CASSTRYYGYTF
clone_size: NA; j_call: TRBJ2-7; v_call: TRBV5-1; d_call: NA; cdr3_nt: TGCGCCAGCAGCCGGGGGACAGCCTACGAGCAGTACTTC; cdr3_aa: CASSRGTAYEQYF
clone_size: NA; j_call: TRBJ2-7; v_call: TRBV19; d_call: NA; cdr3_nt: TGTGCCAGTAGTATGGTTTGGAGCTACGAGCAGTACTTC; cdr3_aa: CASSMVWSYEQYF
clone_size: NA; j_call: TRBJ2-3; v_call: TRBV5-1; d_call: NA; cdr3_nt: TGCGCCAGCAGCTTTCAGTCCTACACAGATACGCAGTATTTT; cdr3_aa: CASSFQSYTDTQYF
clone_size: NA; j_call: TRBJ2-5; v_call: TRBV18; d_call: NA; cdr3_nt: TGTGCCAGCTCACCACTCGAACAAGAGACCCAGTACTTC; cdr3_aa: CASSPLEQETQYF
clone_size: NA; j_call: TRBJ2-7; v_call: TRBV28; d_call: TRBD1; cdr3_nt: TGTGCCAGCAGTTTTGCCGGGACAGGGAGGAGGGAGCAGTACTTC; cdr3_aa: CASSFAGTGRREQYF
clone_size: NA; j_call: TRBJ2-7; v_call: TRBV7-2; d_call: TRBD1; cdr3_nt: TGTGCCAGCAGCTTAGACAGGGGGCTCGACGAGCAGTACTTC; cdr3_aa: CASSLDRGLDEQYF
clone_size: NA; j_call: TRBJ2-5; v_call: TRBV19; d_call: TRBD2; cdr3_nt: TGTGCTTGTAGAAGTGCTAGCGGGAGGTGGGAGACCCAGTACTTC; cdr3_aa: CACRSASGRWETQYF
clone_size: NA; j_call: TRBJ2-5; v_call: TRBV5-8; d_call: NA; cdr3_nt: TGTGCCAGCAGCTTGGAAACTCCCCAAGAGACCCAGTACTTC; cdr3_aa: CASSLETPQETQYF
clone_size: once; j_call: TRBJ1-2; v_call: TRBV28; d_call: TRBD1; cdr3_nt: TGTGCCAGCAGTTTCATTTCGGGACAGGGGCCTATCTATGGCTACACCTTC; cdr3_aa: CASSFISGQGPIYGYTF
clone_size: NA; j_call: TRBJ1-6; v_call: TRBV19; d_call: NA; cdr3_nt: TGTGCCAGTAGTATCTGGTTTACGGATTCACCCCTCCACTTT; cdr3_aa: CASSIWFTDSPLHF
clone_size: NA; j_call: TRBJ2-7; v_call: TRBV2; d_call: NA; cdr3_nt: TGTGCCAGCAGTCCGCAGGGCACCTACGAGCAGTACTTC; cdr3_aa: CASSPQGTYEQYF
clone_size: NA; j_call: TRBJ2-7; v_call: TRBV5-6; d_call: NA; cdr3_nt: TGTGCCAGCAGCTACGCCGGAGTATACGAGCAGTACTTC; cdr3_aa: CASSYAGVYEQYF
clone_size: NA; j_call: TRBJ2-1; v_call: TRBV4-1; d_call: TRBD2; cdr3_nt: TGCGCCAGCAGCCACCCACTAGCGGGACTGGGCAATGAGCAGTTCTTC; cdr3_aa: CASSHPLAGLGNEQFF